The clone carrying this TCR beta chain turned up a few times. Its antigen is not known. The V gene's germline CDR1 is LGHNA and CDR2 YNFKEQ. Trimming removed 4 bases at V and 1 base at J, with 13 bases between. CDR3 length: 15 residues. Only in-frame clones appear in the TCRdb table, and some are missing; sequencing was by immunoSEQ multiplex PCR. The table records around 150,000 clones, about four fifths of them present only once. The sample belongs to a study of T cell responses to AZD1222 COVID-19 vaccine. Whole-study findings and limits: Sampling captured repertoires only after the peak T cell response. Clonal diversity may have been underestimated, and the donors were mostly white British, with more females than males. Epitopes outside B.1.351 and B.1.1.7 mutated regions reportedly drew nearly half of spike TCRs.

The receptor was isolated from an adult in good health. The V call is TRBV4-2, the J call TRBJ1-1; D is unclear. Sequences were derived from peripheral blood, sampled on day 0 of AZD1222 vaccination. The chain's CDR3 is CASSLQNEGNTEAFF. CDR3 DNA sequence: TGTGCCAGCAGCCTCCAAAACGAGGGGAACACTGAAGCTTTCTTT.